Below are 23 T cell receptor beta chains sequenced from a single sample in a study of OX40 agonist ivuxolimab in advanced cancers. Clones were read by immunoSEQ multiplex PCR, and TCRdb kept only the in-frame ones, dropping some. Of more than 45,000 clones in the sample, around 94% were seen once. The sequencing used CD4+ or CD8+ T cells sorted from blood, collected in a trial of the OX40 agonist ivuxolimab. Receptors were obtained from an adult with an advanced solid tumor such as melanoma, head and neck, liver or kidney cancer.

Only one count was recorded for this clone. This CDR3 reads CASSQEMWSSYNEQFF. DNA for the CDR3: TGTGCCAGCAGCCAAGAGATGTGGAGCTCCTACAATGAGCAGTTCTTC. J is TRBJ2-1 and V is TRBV4-2, with unresolved D. V was trimmed by 0 bases and J by 0 bases, leaving 9 bases between them. Germline loops: CDR1 LGHNA, CDR2 YNFKEQ. This CDR3 has 16 amino acids.

The chain employs TRBV11-2 and TRBJ2-7; TRBD2 is a possible D gene (5 bases). Trimming removed 1 base at V and 3 bases at J, with 10 bases between. Germline V gives CDR1 SGHAT, CDR2 FQNNGV. This CDR3 contains 14 residues. CDR3 sequence reads: CASSLGAGLYEQYF. CDR3 DNA: TGTGCCAGCAGCTTAGGGGCGGGCCTCTACGAGCAGTACTTC.

This chain connects TRBV5-1 to TRBJ2-7; 11 bases match TRBD2. CDR1 and CDR2 from the germline V gene are SGHRS and YFSETQ. V lost 3 bases, J lost 3 bases, and 2 bases stayed unmatched. The CDR3 contains 14 residues. CDR3 sequence: CASSYGLAGYEQYF. The CDR3 DNA reads as TGCGCCAGCAGCTACGGACTAGCGGGCTACGAGCAGTACTTC.

The V gene is TRBV28, the J gene TRBJ2-2, with 13 bases aligning to TRBD2. Germline lookup yields CDR1 MDHEN and CDR2 SYDVKM. The V gene end was trimmed by 7 bases and the J gene end by 4 bases; junction bases not matched to a gene: 12. The CDR3 runs to 18 residues. CDR3 region: CASTPGLAGVLGTGELFF. The CDR3 bases are TGTGCCAGCACCCCTGGACTAGCGGGAGTTTTGGGCACCGGGGAGCTGTTTTTT.

This chain links TRBV28 with TRBJ2-7; D tentatively fits TRBD1 or TRBD2 (5 bases each). Trimming took 4 bases from V and 6 from J, leaving 16 bases between them. The CDR3 extends over 14 amino acids. Germline loops: CDR1 MDHEN, CDR2 SYDVKM. The CDR3 DNA follows: TGTGCCAGCAGTTCAGCGGAGTATGGGGGCGAGCAGTACTTC. Translating gives CASSSAEYGGEQYF. The full variable domain, in which reference TRBV28 and TRBJ2-7 provide the parts outside the CDR3, is DVKVTQSSRYLVKRTGEKVFLECVQDMDHENMFWYRQDPGLGLRLIYFSYDVKMKEKGDIPEGYSVSREKKERFSLILESASTNQTSMYLCASSSAEYGGEQYFGPGTRLTVT.

In DNA form, the CDR3 reads TGTGCCAGCACCCCGGGACAGGGGATGTCCAACTATGGCTACACCTTC. Its protein product is CASTPGQGMSNYGYTF. The genes are TRBV5-6 and TRBJ1-2; 10 bases are a match to TRBD1. The germline V gene has CDR1 SGHDT and CDR2 YYEEEE. Trimming at V came to 6 bases and at J to 2 bases, leaving 10 bases not matched to a gene. There are 16 residues in the CDR3.

This clone was counted a single time. This chain links TRBV11-2 with TRBJ2-1, with D possibly being TRBD1 or TRBD2 (5 bases each). The CDR3 covers 15 residues. Trimming removed 1 base from V and 0 bases from J, with 7 bases in between. The germline CDR1 and CDR2 sequences are SGHAT and FQNNGV. CDR3 in DNA: TGTGCCAGCAGCTTAGTGAGGGGCTCCTACAATGAGCAGTTCTTC. This encodes CASSLVRGSYNEQFF.

V gene TRBV18 combines with J gene TRBJ2-5; 11 nucleotides line up with TRBD2. This CDR3 is 20 amino acids long. Germline CDR1 reads KGHSH; CDR2 reads LQKENI. J gave up 5 bases and V 3 bases, and 20 bases lay outside the gene matches. As DNA, the CDR3 is TGTGCCAGCTCACCGGGACAGGACCCCGAACTAGCGGGAGTACGTGAGACCCAGTACTTC. Translated: CASSPGQDPELAGVRETQYF.

This chain links TRBV9 with TRBJ2-5; 9 bases match TRBD2. Germline CDR1 and CDR2: SGDLS and YYNGEE. V dropped 0 bases and J dropped 5; count of bases not matched to a gene: 5. There are 15 residues in the CDR3. This CDR3 is CASSVGGLAGETQYF. CDR3 nucleotide sequence: TGTGCCAGCAGCGTAGGGGGACTAGCAGGGGAGACCCAGTACTTC. Variable domain in full (rest from reference TRBV9 and TRBJ2-5): DSGVTQTPKHLITATGQRVTLRCSPRSGDLSVYWYQQSLDQGLQFLIQYYNGEERAKGNILERFSAQQFPDLHSELNLSSLELGDSALYFCASSVGGLAGETQYFGPGTRLLVL.

The chain combines TRBV6-5 with TRBJ2-7, with D unclear. V lost 0 bases, J lost 3 bases, and 15 bases lay in between. Germline V CDR1 and CDR2: MNHEY, SVGAGI. The CDR3 runs to 16 residues. The CDR3 here is CASSYSLGQRIYEQYF. CDR3 DNA: TGTGCCAGCAGTTACTCGTTGGGTCAGAGAATCTACGAGCAGTACTTC.

This chain joins TRBV7-9 and TRBJ2-7, with 7 bases that match TRBD1. CDR3 size: 15 residues. V dropped 4 bases and J dropped 3; count of bases not matched to a gene: 9. CDR1 SEHNR and CDR2 FQNEAQ come from the germline V gene (reference sequence). The CDR3 region has the DNA TGTGCCAGCAGCTCAGACAGGGAAAGGAGCTACGAGCAGTACTTC. This codes for CASSSDRERSYEQYF.

The chain employs TRBV19 and TRBJ1-1; no reliable D call. Trimming cost V 8 bases and J 4 bases, with 11 bases left between them. CDR1 LNHDA and CDR2 SQIVND come from the germline V gene (reference sequence). The CDR3 loop spans 12 amino acids. The CDR3 DNA is TGTGCCAGTGGACGGGCGGGCACTGAAGCTTTCTTT. Its translation is CASGRAGTEAFF.

V usage is TRBV11-2 and J usage is TRBJ2-7, with TRBD2 as a possible D gene (6 bases). The CDR3 extends over 14 amino acids. Germline CDR1 and CDR2: SGHAT and FQNNGV. The V gene lost 5 bases and the J gene lost 1 base, with 12 bases spanning the gap. The DNA of the CDR3 is TGTGCCAGCAGCCCTGTCGGGACTTCCTACGAGCAGTACTTC. Translating gives CASSPVGTSYEQYF.

This clone has more than one count but fewer than ten. This chain uses TRBV2 with TRBJ2-7, with D perhaps matching TRBD1 or TRBD2 (5 bases each). Trimming shortened V by 7 bases and J by 6 bases, and 16 bases separated the two germline ends. The length of the CDR3 is 13 residues. The germline gives CDR1 SNHLY, CDR2 FYNNEI. CDR3 protein: CASIPGAQGEQYF. CDR3 coding DNA: TGTGCCAGCATCCCCGGGGCGCAAGGCGAGCAGTACTTC.

V is TRBV18 and J is TRBJ2-1; 10 nucleotides agree with TRBD2. Looked up from germline, CDR1 is KGHSH and CDR2 is LQKENI. The J segment lost 4 bases and the V segment lost 1 base, leaving 7 bases of the junction unmatched. CDR3 length: 17 amino acids. The CDR3 DNA follows: TGTGCCAGCTCACCACGGTCAGAAGCGGGAGGGTACAATGAGCAGTTCTTC. Translating it yields CASSPRSEAGGYNEQFF.

This chain uses TRBV10-2 with TRBJ1-5; no definite D call. CDR3 length equals 11 residues. Germline CDR1 and CDR2: WSHSY and SAAADI. Between the trimmed V and J ends, which lost 3 bases and 6 bases, there was a span of 3 bases. CDR3 sequence reads: CASSDGQPQHF. Written as DNA, the CDR3 is TGCGCCAGCAGTGATGGTCAGCCCCAGCATTTT.

This chain joins TRBV20-1 and TRBJ1-2; D call uncertain. The germline gives CDR1 DFQATT, CDR2 SNEGSKA (reference sequence). This CDR3 comprises 10 residues. CDR3 residues: CACPLYGYTF. The CDR3, as DNA: TGCGCCTGCCCCCTCTATGGCTACACCTTC.

CDR3 in amino acids: CASSVGTGPNYGYTF. CDR3 nucleotides: TGTGCCAGCAGCGTCGGGACAGGGCCTAACTATGGCTACACCTTC. This chain joins TRBV9 and TRBJ1-2; 9 bases are shared with TRBD1. The germline gives CDR1 SGDLS, CDR2 YYNGEE. The CDR3 contains 15 residues. V was pared by 2 bases and J by 0 bases, with 2 bases of the junction left unmatched.

The chain has TRBV27 and TRBJ2-2; TRBD2 is a possible D gene (5 bases). V was cut by 6 bases and J by 10 bases, with 15 bases left in between. There are 13 residues in the CDR3. Germline V gene lookup returns CDR1 MNHEY and CDR2 SMNVEV (reference sequence). The CDR3 loop reads CASSPQWTEELFF. Here the CDR3 DNA reads TGTGCCAGCAGCCCTCAGTGGACTGAGGAGCTGTTTTTT.

The chain is built from TRBV7-8 and TRBJ2-1, with 10 bases matching TRBD2. The germline V gene encodes CDR1 SGHVS and CDR2 FQNEAQ. The CDR3 has 16 amino acids. V dropped 5 bases and J dropped 4; count of bases not matched to a gene: 8. The CDR3 sequence is CASSGSGTSEYNEQFF. CDR3 nucleotide sequence: TGTGCCAGCAGCGGCTCCGGGACTAGCGAGTACAATGAGCAGTTCTTC.

The chain has TRBV13 and TRBJ1-1; a possible D gene is TRBD1 (5 bases). The V and J ends lost 5 bases and 3 bases respectively, with 13 bases between them. CDR3 length: 14 residues. The V gene's germline CDR1 is PRHDT and CDR2 FYEKMQ (reference sequence). In nucleotides, the CDR3 is TGTGCCAGCAGCCCCGGAGGCAGGGACACTGAAGCTTTCTTT. It specifies CASSPGGRDTEAFF.

The chain has TRBV6-5 and TRBJ1-4; D uncertain. Germline V gene sequence: CDR1 MNHEY, CDR2 SVGAGI. The V gene lost 7 bases and the J gene lost 0 bases, with 12 bases spanning the gap. CDR3 length equals 15 residues. The CDR3 DNA follows: TGTGCCAGCAAGGAGGTAGTCGCAACTAATGAAAAACTGTTTTTT. Its translation: CASKEVVATNEKLFF.

The chain couples TRBV9 to TRBJ2-3; 13 bases match TRBD2. This CDR3 contains 20 residues. J gave up 3 bases and V 3 bases, and 16 bases lay outside the gene matches. Germline V gene lookup returns CDR1 SGDLS and CDR2 YYNGEE. The CDR3 nucleotides are TGTGCCAGCAGCGCAACCCCCGGGACTAGCGGGACCCCGACGACAGATACGCAGTATTTT. Protein product: CASSATPGTSGTPTTDTQYF.